Below, one TCR beta chain is given with its context. The antigen is not known. TCRdb itself ran the RT-PCR reads through MiXCR, one entry per CDR3 protein. The data contain hundreds of thousands of distinct CDR3 sequences, 9% to 15% of them singletons. This sample is part of a study of response to subunit inactivated influenza vaccine. Study-level results: Each seasonal influenza vaccination recruits few new T cells, the authors suggested.

Trimming removed 4 bases at V and 4 bases at J, with 12 bases between. The germline CDR1 and CDR2 sequences are SGDLS and YYNGEE. The CDR3 extends over 15 amino acids. The chain combines TRBV9 with TRBJ2-6; possible D gene TRBD2, 5 bases. This clonotype was sampled from a man between 50 and 59 years old who received an inactivated influenza vaccine. The input for sequencing was non-naive T cells sorted from PBMCs, taken 14 days before vaccination. The CDR3 coding sequence is TGTGCCAGCAGCCGAAGCGGTAACGGGGCCAACGTCCTGACTTTC. It codes for CASSRSGNGANVLTF.